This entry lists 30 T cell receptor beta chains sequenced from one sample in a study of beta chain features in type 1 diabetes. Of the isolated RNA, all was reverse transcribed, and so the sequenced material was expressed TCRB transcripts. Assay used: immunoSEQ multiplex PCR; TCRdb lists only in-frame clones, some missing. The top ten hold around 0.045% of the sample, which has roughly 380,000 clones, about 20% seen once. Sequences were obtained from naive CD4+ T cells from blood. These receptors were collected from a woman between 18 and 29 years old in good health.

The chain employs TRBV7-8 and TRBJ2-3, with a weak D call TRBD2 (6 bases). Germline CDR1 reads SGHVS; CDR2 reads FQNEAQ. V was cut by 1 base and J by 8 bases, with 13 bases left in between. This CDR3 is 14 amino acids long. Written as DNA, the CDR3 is TGTGCCAGCAGCTTAGGTGGGGCGGGGTTTACGCAGTATTTT. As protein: CASSLGGAGFTQYF.

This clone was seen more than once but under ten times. DNA of the CDR3: TGCAGCGTTGAAGGGGAGGGAAGTTCCGAGCAGTACTTC. Translation: CSVEGEGSSEQYF. This rearrangement joins TRBV29-1 to TRBJ2-7; the match to TRBD2 covers 7 bases. Germline values: CDR1 SQVTM, CDR2 ANQGSEA. V shed 1 base and J 6 bases; nucleotides not matched to a gene: 6. This CDR3 contains 13 residues.

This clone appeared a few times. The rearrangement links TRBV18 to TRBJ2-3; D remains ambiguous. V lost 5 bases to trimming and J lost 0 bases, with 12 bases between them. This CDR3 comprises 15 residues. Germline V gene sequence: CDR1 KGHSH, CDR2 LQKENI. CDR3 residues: CASSSRQSSTDTQYF. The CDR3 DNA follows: TGTGCCAGCTCATCACGACAATCTAGCACAGATACGCAGTATTTT.

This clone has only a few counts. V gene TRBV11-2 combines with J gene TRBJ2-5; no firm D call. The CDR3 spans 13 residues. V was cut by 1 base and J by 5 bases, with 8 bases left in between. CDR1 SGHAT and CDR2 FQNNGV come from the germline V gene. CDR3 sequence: CASSLAVRETQYF. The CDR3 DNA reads TGTGCCAGCAGCTTAGCGGTCCGGGAGACCCAGTACTTC.

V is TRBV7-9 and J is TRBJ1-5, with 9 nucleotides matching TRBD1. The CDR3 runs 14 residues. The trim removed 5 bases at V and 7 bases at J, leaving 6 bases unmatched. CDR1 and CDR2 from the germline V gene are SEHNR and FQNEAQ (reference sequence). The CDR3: CASSMGQGRQPQHF. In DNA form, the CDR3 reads TGTGCCAGCAGCATGGGACAGGGCCGACAGCCCCAGCATTTT.

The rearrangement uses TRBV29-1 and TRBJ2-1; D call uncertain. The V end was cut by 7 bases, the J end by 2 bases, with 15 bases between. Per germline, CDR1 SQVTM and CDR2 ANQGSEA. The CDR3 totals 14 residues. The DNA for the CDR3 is TGCAGCGGAAAGCCCTTGAGCACCTACAATGAGCAGTTCTTC. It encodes CSGKPLSTYNEQFF.

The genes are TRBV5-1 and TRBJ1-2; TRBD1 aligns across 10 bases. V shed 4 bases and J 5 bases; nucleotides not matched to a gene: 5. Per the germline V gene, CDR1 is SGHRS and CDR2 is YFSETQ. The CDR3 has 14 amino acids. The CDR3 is CASSMGQGQYGYTF. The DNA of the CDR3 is TGCGCCAGCAGCATGGGACAGGGGCAGTATGGCTACACCTTC.

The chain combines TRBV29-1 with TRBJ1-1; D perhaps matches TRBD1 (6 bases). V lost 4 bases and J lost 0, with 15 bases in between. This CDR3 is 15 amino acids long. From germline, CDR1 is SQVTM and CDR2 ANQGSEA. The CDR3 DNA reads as TGCAGCGTTGCCCCCCAGGGGACCATGAACACTGAAGCTTTCTTT. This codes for CSVAPQGTMNTEAFF.

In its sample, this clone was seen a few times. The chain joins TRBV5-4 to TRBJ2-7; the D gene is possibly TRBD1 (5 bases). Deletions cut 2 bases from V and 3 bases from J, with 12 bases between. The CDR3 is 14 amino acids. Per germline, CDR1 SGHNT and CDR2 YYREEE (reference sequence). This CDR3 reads CASSFWGQRYEQYF. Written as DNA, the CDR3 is TGTGCCAGCAGCTTTTGGGGCCAACGCTACGAGCAGTACTTC.

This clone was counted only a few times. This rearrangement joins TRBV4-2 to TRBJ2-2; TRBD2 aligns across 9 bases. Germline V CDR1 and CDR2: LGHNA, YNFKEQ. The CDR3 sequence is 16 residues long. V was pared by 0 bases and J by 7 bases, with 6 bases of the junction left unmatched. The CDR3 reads CASSQDIAGALGELFF. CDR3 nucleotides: TGTGCCAGCAGCCAAGATATAGCGGGGGCCCTCGGGGAGCTGTTTTTT.

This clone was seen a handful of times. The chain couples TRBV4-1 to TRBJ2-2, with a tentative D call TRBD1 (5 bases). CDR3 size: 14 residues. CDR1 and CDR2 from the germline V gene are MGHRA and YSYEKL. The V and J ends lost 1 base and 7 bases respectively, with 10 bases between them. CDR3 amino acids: CASSQAGHGGELFF. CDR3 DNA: TGCGCCAGCAGCCAAGCCGGACACGGCGGGGAGCTGTTTTTT.

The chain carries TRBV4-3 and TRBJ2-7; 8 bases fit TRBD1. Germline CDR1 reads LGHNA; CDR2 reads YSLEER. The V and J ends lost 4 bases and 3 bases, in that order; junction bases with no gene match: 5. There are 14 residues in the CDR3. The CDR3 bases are TGCGCCAGCAGCCGAGGACAGGGATACTACGAGCAGTACTTC. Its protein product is CASSRGQGYYEQYF.

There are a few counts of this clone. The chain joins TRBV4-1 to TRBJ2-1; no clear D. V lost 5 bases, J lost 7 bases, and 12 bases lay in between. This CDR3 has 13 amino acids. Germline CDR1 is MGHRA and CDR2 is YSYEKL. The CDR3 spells CASSRLVGNEQFF. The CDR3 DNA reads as TGCGCCAGCAGCAGACTCGTTGGGAATGAGCAGTTCTTC.

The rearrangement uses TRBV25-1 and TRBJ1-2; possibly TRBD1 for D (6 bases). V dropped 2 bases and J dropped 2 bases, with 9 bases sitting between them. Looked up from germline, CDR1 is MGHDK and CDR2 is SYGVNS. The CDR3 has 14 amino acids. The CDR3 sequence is CASSEHQGNYGYTF. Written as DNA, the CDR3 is TGTGCCAGCAGTGAACATCAGGGGAACTATGGCTACACCTTC.

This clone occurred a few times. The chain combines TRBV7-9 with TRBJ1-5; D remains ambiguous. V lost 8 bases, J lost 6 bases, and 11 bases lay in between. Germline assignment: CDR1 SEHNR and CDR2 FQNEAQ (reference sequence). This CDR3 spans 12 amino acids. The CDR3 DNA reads TGTGCCAGCGCTGAGGGAGGTCAGCCCCAGCATTTT. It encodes CASAEGGQPQHF.

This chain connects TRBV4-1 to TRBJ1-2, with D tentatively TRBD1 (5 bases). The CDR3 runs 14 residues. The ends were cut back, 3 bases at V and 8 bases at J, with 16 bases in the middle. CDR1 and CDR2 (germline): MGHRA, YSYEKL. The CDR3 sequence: CASSQVGRGGGYTF. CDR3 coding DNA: TGCGCCAGCAGCCAGGTGGGGCGGGGTGGGGGCTACACCTTC.

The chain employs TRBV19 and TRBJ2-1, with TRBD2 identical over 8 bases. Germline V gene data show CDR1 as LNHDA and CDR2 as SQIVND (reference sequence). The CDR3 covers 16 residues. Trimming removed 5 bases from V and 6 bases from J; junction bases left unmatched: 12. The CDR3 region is CASSPRVSGMGNEQFF. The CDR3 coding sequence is TGTGCCAGTAGTCCCCGTGTTAGCGGGATGGGCAATGAGCAGTTCTTC.

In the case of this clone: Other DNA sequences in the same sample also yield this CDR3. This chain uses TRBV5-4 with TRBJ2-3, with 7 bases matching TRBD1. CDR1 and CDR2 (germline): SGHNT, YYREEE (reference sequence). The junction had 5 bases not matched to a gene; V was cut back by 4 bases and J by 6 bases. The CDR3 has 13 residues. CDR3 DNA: TGTGCCAGCAGCCTGGACAGGACGGATACGCAGTATTTT. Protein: CASSLDRTDTQYF.

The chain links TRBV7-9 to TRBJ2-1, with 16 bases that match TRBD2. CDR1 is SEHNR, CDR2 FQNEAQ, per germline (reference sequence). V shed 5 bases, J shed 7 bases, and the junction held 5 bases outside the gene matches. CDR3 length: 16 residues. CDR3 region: CASSQGLAGGRNEQFF. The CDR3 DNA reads TGTGCCAGCAGCCAGGGACTAGCGGGGGGGCGTAATGAGCAGTTCTTC.

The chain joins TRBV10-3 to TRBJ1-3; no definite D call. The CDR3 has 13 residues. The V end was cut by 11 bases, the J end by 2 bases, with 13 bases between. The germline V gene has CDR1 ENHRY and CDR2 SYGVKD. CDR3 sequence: CASRDAAGNTIYF. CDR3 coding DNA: TGTGCCTCCCGAGATGCGGCTGGAAACACCATATATTTT.

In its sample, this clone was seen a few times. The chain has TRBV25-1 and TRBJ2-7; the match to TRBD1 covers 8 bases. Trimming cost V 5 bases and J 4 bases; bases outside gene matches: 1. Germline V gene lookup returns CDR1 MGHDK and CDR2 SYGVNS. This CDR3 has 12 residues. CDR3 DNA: TGTGCCAGCAGTCGGACAGGGTACGAGCAGTACTTC. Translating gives CASSRTGYEQYF.

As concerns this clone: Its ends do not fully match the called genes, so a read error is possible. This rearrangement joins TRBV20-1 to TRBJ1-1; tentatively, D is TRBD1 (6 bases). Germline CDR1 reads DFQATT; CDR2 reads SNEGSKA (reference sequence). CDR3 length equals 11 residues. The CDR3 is CSARAALGTIF. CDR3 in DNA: TGCAGTGCTAGAGCCGCCCTCGGGACAATTTTT.

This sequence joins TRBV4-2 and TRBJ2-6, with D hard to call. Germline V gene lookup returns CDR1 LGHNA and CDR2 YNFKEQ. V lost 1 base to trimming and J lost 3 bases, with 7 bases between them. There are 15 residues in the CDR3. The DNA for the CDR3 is TGTGCCAGCAGCCAAGGTCTAAGTGGGGCCAACGTCCTGACTTTC. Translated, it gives CASSQGLSGANVLTF.

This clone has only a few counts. The CDR3 DNA follows: TGTGCCAGCACCTCTAGAGGTCCAGAGACCCAGTACTTC. Translation: CASTSRGPETQYF. This chain joins TRBV28 and TRBJ2-5; no reliable D call. Germline V lookup: CDR1 MDHEN, CDR2 SYDVKM. V was cut by 7 bases and J by 4 bases, with 13 bases left in between. CDR3 length: 13 residues.

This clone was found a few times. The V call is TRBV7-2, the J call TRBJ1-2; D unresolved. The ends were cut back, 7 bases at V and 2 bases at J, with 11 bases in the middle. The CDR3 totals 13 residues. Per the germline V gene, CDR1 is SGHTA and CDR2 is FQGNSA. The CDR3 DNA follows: TGTGCCAGCACCAATGTGGGCAACTATGGCTACACCTTC. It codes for CASTNVGNYGYTF.

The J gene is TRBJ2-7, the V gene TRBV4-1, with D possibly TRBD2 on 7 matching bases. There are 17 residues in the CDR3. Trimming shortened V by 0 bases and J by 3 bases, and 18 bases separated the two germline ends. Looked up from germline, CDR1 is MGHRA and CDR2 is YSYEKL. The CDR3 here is CASSQDPRGGGIYEQYF. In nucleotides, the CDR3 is TGCGCCAGCAGCCAAGATCCAAGGGGGGGAGGCATCTACGAGCAGTACTTC.

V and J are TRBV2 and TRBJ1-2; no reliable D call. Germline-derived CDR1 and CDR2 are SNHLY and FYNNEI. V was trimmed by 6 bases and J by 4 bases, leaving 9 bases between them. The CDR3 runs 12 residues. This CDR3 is CASSLAGYGYTF. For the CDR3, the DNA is TGTGCCAGCAGCCTCGCCGGCTATGGCTACACCTTC.

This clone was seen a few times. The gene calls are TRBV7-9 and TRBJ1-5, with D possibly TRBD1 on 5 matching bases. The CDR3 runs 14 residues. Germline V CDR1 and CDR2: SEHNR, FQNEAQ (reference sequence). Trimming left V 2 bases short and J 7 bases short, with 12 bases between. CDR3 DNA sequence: TGTGCCAGCAGCTTAATGGGGGGAAACCAGCCCCAGCATTTT. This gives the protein CASSLMGGNQPQHF.

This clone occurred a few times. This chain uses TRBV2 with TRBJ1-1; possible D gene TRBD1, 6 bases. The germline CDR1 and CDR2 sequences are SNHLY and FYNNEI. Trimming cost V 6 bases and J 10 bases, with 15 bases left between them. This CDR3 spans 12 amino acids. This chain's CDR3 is CASSPTGNRAFF. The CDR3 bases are TGTGCCAGCAGCCCCACAGGGAATAGAGCTTTCTTT.

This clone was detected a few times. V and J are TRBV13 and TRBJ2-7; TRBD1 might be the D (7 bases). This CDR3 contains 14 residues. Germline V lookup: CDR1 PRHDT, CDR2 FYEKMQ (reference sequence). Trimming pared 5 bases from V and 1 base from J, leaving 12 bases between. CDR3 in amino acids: CASSGQGGSYEQYF. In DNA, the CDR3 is TGTGCCAGCAGCGGCCAGGGGGGATCCTACGAGCAGTACTTC. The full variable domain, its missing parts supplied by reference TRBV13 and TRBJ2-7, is AAGVIQSPRHLIKEKRETATLKCYPIPRHDTVYWYQQGPGQDPQFLISFYEKMQSDKGSIPDRFSAQQFSDYHSELNMSSLELGDSALYFCASSGQGGSYEQYFGPGTRLTVT.